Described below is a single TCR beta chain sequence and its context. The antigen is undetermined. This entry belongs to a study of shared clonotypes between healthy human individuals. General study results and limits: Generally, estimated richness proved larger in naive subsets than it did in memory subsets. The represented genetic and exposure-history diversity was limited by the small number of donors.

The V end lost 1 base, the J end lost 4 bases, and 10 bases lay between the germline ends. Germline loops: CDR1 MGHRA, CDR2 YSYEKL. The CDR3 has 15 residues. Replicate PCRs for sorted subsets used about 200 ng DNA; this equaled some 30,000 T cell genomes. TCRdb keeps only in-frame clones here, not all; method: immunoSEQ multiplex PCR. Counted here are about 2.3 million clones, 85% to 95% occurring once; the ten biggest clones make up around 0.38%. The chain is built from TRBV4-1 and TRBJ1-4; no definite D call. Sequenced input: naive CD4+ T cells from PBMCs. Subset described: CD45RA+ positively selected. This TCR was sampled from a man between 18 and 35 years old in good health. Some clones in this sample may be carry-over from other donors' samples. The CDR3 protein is CASSQAGLGNEKLFF. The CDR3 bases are TGCGCCAGCAGCCAAGCCGGATTGGGTAATGAAAAACTGTTTTTT.